The T cell receptor (beta chain) described here comes from a study of blood T cell repertoires in COVID-19. Germline V gives CDR1 LGHDT, CDR2 YNNKEL (reference sequence). There are 14 residues in the CDR3. V dropped 4 bases and J dropped 2 bases, with 11 bases sitting between them. In the authors' methods: Nucleated cell counts were estimated from reference gene primer amplification. TCRdb's copy holds only in-frame clones and misses some; the assay was immunoSEQ multiplex PCR. V, J and clone size are those of that table, while D and trimming were read from the DNA. Here the sample spans 100,000 to 120,000 clones, approximately 90% being singletons.

The chain carries TRBV3-1 (or the pseudogene TRBV3-2) and TRBJ1-2, with unresolved D. Sequencing was done on a sample of peripheral blood. The sequence derives from a woman aged 70-85 years who had recovered from COVID-19. The CDR3 DNA reads as TGTGCCAGCAGCCCGGTCGGGATAAACTATGGCTACACCTTC. Translating gives CASSPVGINYGYTF.